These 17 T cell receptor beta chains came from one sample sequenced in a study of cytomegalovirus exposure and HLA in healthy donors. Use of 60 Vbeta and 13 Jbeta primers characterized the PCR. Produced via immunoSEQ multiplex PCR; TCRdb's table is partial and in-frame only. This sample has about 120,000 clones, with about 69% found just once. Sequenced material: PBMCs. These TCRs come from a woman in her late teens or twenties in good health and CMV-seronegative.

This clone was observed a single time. CDR3 protein: CASSGDSGGAWDTQYF. As DNA, the CDR3 is TGTGCCAGCAGTGGGGATAGCGGGGGGGCGTGGGATACGCAGTATTTT. The chain joins TRBV27 to TRBJ2-3, with TRBD2 matching 11 bases. Trimming at V came to 5 bases and at J to 6 bases, leaving 10 bases not matched to a gene. Germline V lookup: CDR1 MNHEY, CDR2 SMNVEV (reference sequence). This CDR3 has 16 residues.

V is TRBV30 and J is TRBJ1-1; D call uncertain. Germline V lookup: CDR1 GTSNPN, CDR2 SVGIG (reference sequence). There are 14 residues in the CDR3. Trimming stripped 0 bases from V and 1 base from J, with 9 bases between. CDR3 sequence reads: CAWSVLPGNTEAFF. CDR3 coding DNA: TGTGCCTGGAGTGTATTGCCAGGGAACACTGAAGCTTTCTTT.

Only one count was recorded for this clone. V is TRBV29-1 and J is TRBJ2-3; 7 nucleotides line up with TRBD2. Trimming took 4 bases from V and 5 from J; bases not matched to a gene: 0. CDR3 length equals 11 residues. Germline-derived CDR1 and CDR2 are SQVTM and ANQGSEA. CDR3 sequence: CSVGGGDTQYF. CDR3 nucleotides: TGCAGCGTTGGGGGGGGAGATACGCAGTATTTT.

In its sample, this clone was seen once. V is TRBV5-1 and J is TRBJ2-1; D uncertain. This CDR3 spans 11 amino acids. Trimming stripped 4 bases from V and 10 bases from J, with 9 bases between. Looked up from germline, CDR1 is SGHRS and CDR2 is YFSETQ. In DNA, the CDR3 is TGCGCCAGCAGCCCGAGTTCCGAGCAGTTCTTC. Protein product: CASSPSSEQFF.

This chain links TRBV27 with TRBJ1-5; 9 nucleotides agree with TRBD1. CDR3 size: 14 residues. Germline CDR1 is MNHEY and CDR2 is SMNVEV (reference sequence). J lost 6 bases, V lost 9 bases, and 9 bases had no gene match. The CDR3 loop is CARKAGTGPQPQHF. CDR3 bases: TGTGCCAGGAAGGCGGGGACAGGGCCTCAGCCCCAGCATTTT.

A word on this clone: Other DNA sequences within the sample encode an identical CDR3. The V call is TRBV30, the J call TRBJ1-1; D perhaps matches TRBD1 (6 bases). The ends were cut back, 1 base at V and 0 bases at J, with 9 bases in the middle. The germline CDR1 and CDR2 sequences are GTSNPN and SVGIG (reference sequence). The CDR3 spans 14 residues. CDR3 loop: CAWSATGMNTEAFF. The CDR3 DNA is TGTGCCTGGAGTGCGACAGGTATGAACACTGAAGCTTTCTTT.

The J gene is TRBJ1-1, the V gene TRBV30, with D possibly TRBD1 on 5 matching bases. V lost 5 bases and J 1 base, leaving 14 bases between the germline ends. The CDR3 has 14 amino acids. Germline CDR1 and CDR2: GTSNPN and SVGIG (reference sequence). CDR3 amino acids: CAWDPPGPNTEAFF. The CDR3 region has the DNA TGTGCCTGGGATCCGCCAGGGCCGAACACTGAAGCTTTCTTT.

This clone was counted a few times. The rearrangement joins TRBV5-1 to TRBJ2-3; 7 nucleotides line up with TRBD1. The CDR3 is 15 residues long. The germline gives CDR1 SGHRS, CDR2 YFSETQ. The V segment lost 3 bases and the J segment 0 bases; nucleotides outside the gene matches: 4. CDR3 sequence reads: CASSWTGGSTDTQYF. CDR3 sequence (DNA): TGCGCCAGCAGCTGGACAGGTGGGAGCACAGATACGCAGTATTTT.

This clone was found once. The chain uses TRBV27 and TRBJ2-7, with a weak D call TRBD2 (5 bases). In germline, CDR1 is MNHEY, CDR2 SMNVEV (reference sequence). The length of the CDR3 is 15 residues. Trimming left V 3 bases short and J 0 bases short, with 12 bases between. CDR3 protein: CASSFKAEPSYEQYF. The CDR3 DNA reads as TGTGCCAGCAGTTTCAAAGCGGAGCCCTCCTACGAGCAGTACTTC.

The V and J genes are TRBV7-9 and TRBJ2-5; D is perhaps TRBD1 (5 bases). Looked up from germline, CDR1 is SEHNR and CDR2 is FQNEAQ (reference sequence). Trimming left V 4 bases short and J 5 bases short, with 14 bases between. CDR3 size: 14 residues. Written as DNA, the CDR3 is TGTGCCAGCAGCTATCAGGGTACCAGGGAGACCCAGTACTTC. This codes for CASSYQGTRETQYF.

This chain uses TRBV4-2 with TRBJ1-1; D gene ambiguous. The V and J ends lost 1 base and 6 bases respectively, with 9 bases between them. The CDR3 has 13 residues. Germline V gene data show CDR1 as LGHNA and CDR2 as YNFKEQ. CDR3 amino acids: CASSQVEGAEAFF. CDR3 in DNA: TGTGCCAGCAGCCAAGTTGAGGGAGCTGAAGCTTTCTTT.

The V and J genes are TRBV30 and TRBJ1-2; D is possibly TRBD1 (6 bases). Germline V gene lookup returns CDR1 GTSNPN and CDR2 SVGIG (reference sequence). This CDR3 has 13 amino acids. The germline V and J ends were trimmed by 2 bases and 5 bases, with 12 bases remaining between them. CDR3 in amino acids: CAWSPGTFYGYTF. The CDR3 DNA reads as TGTGCCTGGAGTCCAGGGACATTTTATGGCTACACCTTC.

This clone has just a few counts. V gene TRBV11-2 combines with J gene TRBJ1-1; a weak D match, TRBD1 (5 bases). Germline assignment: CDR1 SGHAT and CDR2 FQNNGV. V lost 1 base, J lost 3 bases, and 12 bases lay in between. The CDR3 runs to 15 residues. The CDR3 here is CASSLVSKGDTEAFF. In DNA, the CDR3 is TGTGCCAGCAGCTTAGTTTCAAAAGGGGACACTGAAGCTTTCTTT. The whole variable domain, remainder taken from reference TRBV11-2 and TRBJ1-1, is EAGVAQSPRYKIIEKRQSVAFWCNPISGHATLYWYQQILGQGPKLLIQFQNNGVVDDSQLPKDRFSAERLKGVDSTLKIQPAKLEDSAVYLCASSLVSKGDTEAFFGQGTRLTVV.

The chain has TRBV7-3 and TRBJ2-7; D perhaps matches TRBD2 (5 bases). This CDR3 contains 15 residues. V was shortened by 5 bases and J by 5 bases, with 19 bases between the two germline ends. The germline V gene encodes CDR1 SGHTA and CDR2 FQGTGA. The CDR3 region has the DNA TGTGCCAGCAGCCCCCACGGAGGATCGGGGAACGAGCAGTACTTC. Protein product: CASSPHGGSGNEQYF.

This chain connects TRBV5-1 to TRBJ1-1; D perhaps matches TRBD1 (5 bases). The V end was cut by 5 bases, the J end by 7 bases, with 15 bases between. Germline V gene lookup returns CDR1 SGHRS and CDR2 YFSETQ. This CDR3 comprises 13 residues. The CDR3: CASSWEGNGEAFF. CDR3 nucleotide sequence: TGCGCCAGCAGTTGGGAGGGGAACGGTGAAGCTTTCTTT. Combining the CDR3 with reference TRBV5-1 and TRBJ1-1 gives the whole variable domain KAGVTQTPRYLIKTRGQQVTLSCSPISGHRSVSWYQQTPGQGLQFLFEYFSETQRNKGNFPGRFSGRQFSNSRSEMNVSTLELGDSALYLCASSWEGNGEAFFGQGTRLTVV.

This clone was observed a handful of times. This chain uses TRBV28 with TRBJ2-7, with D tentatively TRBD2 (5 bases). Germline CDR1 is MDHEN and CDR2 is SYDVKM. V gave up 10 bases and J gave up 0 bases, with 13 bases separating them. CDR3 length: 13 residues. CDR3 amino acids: CATSRVASYEQYF. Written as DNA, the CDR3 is TGTGCCACTTCGAGGGTAGCCTCCTACGAGCAGTACTTC.

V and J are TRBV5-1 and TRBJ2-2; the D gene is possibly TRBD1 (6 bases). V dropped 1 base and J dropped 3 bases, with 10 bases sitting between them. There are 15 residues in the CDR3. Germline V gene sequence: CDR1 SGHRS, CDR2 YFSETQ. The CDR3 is CASSLQAGDTGELFF. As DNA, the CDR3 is TGCGCCAGCAGCTTGCAGGCAGGGGACACCGGGGAGCTGTTTTTT.